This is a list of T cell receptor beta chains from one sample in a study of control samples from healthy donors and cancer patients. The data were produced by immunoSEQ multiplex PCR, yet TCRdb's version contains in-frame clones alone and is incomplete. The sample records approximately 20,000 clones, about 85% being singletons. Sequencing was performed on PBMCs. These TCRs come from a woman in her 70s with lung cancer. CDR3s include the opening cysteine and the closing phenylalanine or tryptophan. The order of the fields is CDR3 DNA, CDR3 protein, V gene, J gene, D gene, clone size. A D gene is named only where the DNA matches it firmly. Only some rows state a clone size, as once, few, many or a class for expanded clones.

CDR3 DNA: TGTGCCAGCAGCTCCCTCCGTGGGAGCGGGCAGTACTTC
CDR3 protein: CASSSLRGSGQYF
V gene: TRBV3-1/TRBV3-2
J gene: TRBJ2-7
D gene: .
clone size: .

CDR3 DNA: TGTGCCAGCAGTTTGCTCGGGAGTGAGCAGTTCTTC
CDR3 protein: CASSLLGSEQFF
V gene: TRBV28
J gene: TRBJ2-1
D gene: .
clone size: .

CDR3 DNA: TGTGCCAGCAGCTTCTCTTCCAGGGGTAGCTACGAGCAGTACTTC
CDR3 protein: CASSFSSRGSYEQYF
V gene: TRBV7-9
J gene: TRBJ2-7
D gene: .
clone size: .

CDR3 DNA: TGTGCCAGCAGTTTAAGCCCTTCCTACGAGCAGTACTTC
CDR3 protein: CASSLSPSYEQYF
V gene: TRBV12-3/TRBV12-4
J gene: TRBJ2-7
D gene: .
clone size: .

CDR3 DNA: TGTGCCAGCAGTGAGACAGGGGGCTATGGAAACACCATATATTTT
CDR3 protein: CASSETGGYGNTIYF
V gene: TRBV2
J gene: TRBJ1-3
D gene: TRBD1
clone size: .

CDR3 DNA: TGCGCCAGCAGCCAAGCAAACATGGGACTAGCCAACAATGAGCAGTTCTTC
CDR3 protein: CASSQANMGLANNEQFF
V gene: TRBV4-1
J gene: TRBJ2-1
D gene: TRBD2
clone size: .

CDR3 DNA: TGTGCCAGCAGACTGTCGGGCTCGAACACTGAAGCTTTCTTT
CDR3 protein: CASRLSGSNTEAFF
V gene: TRBV7-2
J gene: TRBJ1-1
D gene: .
clone size: .

CDR3 DNA: TGTGCCACCCCGACAGGGGGAATCGGGGAGCTGTTTTTT
CDR3 protein: CATPTGGIGELFF
V gene: TRBV12-3/TRBV12-4
J gene: TRBJ2-2
D gene: TRBD1
clone size: .

CDR3 DNA: TGCGCCAGCAGCTTGACACAAGCCATCACCGGGGAGCTGTTTTTT
CDR3 protein: CASSLTQAITGELFF
V gene: TRBV5-1
J gene: TRBJ2-2
D gene: .
clone size: .

CDR3 DNA: TGTGCCAGCAGTTACTCCAGAGTGGGCTCCTACAATGAGCAGTTCTTC
CDR3 protein: CASSYSRVGSYNEQFF
V gene: TRBV6-5
J gene: TRBJ2-1
D gene: .
clone size: .

CDR3 DNA: TGTGCCATCAGTGATAGAGGGGGTATCACCTCCTACGAGCAGTACTTC
CDR3 protein: CAISDRGGITSYEQYF
V gene: TRBV10-3
J gene: TRBJ2-7
D gene: .
clone size: .

CDR3 DNA: TGCAGCGTTGGGGATTTCTTTGGGGGGGCTGAAGCTTTCTTT
CDR3 protein: CSVGDFFGGAEAFF
V gene: TRBV29-1
J gene: TRBJ1-1
D gene: .
clone size: once

CDR3 DNA: TGTGCCAGCAGTTATCTACAGGACGAAAACACCATATATTTT
CDR3 protein: CASSYLQDENTIYF
V gene: TRBV6-5
J gene: TRBJ1-3
D gene: .
clone size: .

CDR3 DNA: TGTGCCAGCAGTTACTCTAGCGGGAGTACCTACGAGCAGTACTTC
CDR3 protein: CASSYSSGSTYEQYF
V gene: TRBV6-2/TRBV6-3
J gene: TRBJ2-7
D gene: TRBD2
clone size: .

CDR3 DNA: TGTGCCAGCAGCCCGAATAGGGATCAGCCCCAGCATTTT
CDR3 protein: CASSPNRDQPQHF
V gene: TRBV7-8
J gene: TRBJ1-5
D gene: .
clone size: .

CDR3 DNA: TGCGCCAGCAGCTTTGATAACTATGGGGACACCGGGGAGCTGTTTTTT
CDR3 protein: CASSFDNYGDTGELFF
V gene: TRBV5-1
J gene: TRBJ2-2
D gene: .
clone size: once

CDR3 DNA: TGTGCCAGCAGTTTGCTTAATGAGCAGTTCTTC
CDR3 protein: CASSLLNEQFF
V gene: TRBV28
J gene: TRBJ2-1
D gene: .
clone size: once

CDR3 DNA: TGTGCCACCAGTGATGGGGACAGGATTAGCACAGATACGCAGTATTTT
CDR3 protein: CATSDGDRISTDTQYF
V gene: TRBV24-1
J gene: TRBJ2-3
D gene: TRBD1
clone size: .

CDR3 DNA: TGTGCCAGCAGTACCACAGGGAGAGGCACTGAAGCTTTCTTT
CDR3 protein: CASSTTGRGTEAFF
V gene: TRBV6-5
J gene: TRBJ1-1
D gene: .
clone size: once

CDR3 DNA: TGCAGCGTAACCTCCCCAGGGTTCCAAGAGACCCAGTACTTC
CDR3 protein: CSVTSPGFQETQYF
V gene: TRBV29-1
J gene: TRBJ2-5
D gene: .
clone size: few

CDR3 DNA: TGTGCCAGCAGTCAACTACAGGGGGTCGCCGGGGAGCTGTTTTTT
CDR3 protein: CASSQLQGVAGELFF
V gene: TRBV6-5
J gene: TRBJ2-2
D gene: TRBD1
clone size: once

CDR3 DNA: TGTGCCAGCAGTTTCATGGACAGGGGGGCCGGCTACACCTTC
CDR3 protein: CASSFMDRGAGYTF
V gene: TRBV6-5
J gene: TRBJ1-2
D gene: TRBD1
clone size: .

CDR3 DNA: TGTGCCAGCTCACCACTAGCGGGTCTTTACAATGAGCAGTTCTTC
CDR3 protein: CASSPLAGLYNEQFF
V gene: TRBV18
J gene: TRBJ2-1
D gene: TRBD2
clone size: once

CDR3 DNA: TGTGCCAGCAGTGGGATCGAGGGGGGAGGGTATGGCTACACCTTC
CDR3 protein: CASSGIEGGGYGYTF
V gene: TRBV2
J gene: TRBJ1-2
D gene: .
clone size: .